A single sample is the source of the 17 T cell receptor beta chains below, sequenced in a study of tumor-infiltrating lymphocytes in localized non-small cell lung cancer. The assay was immunoSEQ multiplex PCR, and TCRdb's table has in-frame clones only and misses some. The data contain about 12,000 clones, approximately 83% of them singletons. What was sequenced was uninvolved lung tissue not adjacent to the tumor. All receptors come from a human donor with non-small cell lung cancer.

This CDR3 reads CASSEAGGRGLGTEAFF. For the CDR3, the DNA is TGTGCCAGCAGTGAAGCGGGCGGGCGGGGGCTCGGAACTGAAGCTTTCTTT. J is TRBJ1-1 and V is TRBV6-1; tentative D call: TRBD1 (6 bases). Germline V CDR1 and CDR2: MNHNS, SASEGT. The CDR3 is 17 amino acids. V gave up 0 bases and J gave up 5 bases, with 19 bases separating them.

The chain couples TRBV5-1 to TRBJ2-2; the D is unclear. This CDR3 contains 13 residues. Germline V CDR1 and CDR2: SGHRS, YFSETQ. Trimming removed 0 bases from V and 2 bases from J, with 2 bases in between. In DNA form, the CDR3 reads TGCGCCAGCAGCTTGGGTAACACCGGGGAGCTGTTTTTT. Protein: CASSLGNTGELFF.

This chain links TRBV11-1 with TRBJ2-1, with 7 bases lining up with TRBD1. V lost 1 base and J lost 13; bases outside the gene matches: 4. Germline V CDR1 and CDR2: SGHAT, FQDESV (reference sequence). This CDR3 has 12 amino acids. CDR3: CASSLGGGGQFF. CDR3 nucleotide sequence: TGTGCCAGCAGCTTAGGAGGGGGCGGACAGTTCTTC.

The chain links TRBV18 to TRBJ2-5; D remains unclear. V lost 3 bases and J lost 4, with 9 bases in between. This CDR3 contains 13 residues. The V gene's germline CDR1 is KGHSH and CDR2 LQKENI. The CDR3 loop reads CASSPSLVETQYF. CDR3 coding DNA: TGTGCCAGCTCACCTTCATTGGTAGAGACCCAGTACTTC.

This clone was observed once. The J gene is TRBJ2-3, the V gene TRBV5-1; D is undetermined. The V gene lost 0 bases and the J gene lost 1 base, with 6 bases spanning the gap. Germline CDR1 is SGHRS and CDR2 is YFSETQ. CDR3 length: 14 residues. CDR3 in DNA: TGCGCCAGCAGCTTGGACCGTGGCACAGATACGCAGTATTTT. Its translation is CASSLDRGTDTQYF.

This chain connects TRBV12-1 to TRBJ1-5; the listed D gene, TRBD1, was not tested against the DNA. TRBV12-1 is assigned pseudogene status. The CDR3 covers 17 residues. The CDR3 loop reads CASSYGTGLGGNQPQHF. CDR3 bases: TGTGCCAGCAGCTACGGGACAGGGCTAGGCGGCAATCAGCCCCAGCATTTT.

The rearrangement uses TRBV30 and TRBJ2-3, with D tentatively TRBD1 or TRBD2 (6 bases each). CDR3 length: 15 amino acids. Germline V gene sequence: CDR1 GTSNPN, CDR2 SVGIG (reference sequence). Trimming left V 2 bases short and J 6 bases short, with 18 bases between. The CDR3, as DNA: TGTGCCTGGAGTCCCCCCGGGGGCGCATGGGATACGCAGTATTTT. It yields the protein CAWSPPGGAWDTQYF.

This chain links TRBV10-1 with TRBJ1-4; 7 bases match TRBD1. CDR1 is WNHNN and CDR2 is SYGVQD in the germline V gene (reference sequence). The CDR3 sequence is 13 residues long. Unmatched junction bases numbered 1, after V lost 1 base and J lost 8 bases. The CDR3 coding sequence is TGCGCCAGCAGTGAGTTACAGGGGGAAAAACTGTTTTTT. Its translation: CASSELQGEKLFF.

Only one count was recorded for this clone. The chain couples TRBV6-5 to TRBJ1-3, with D hard to call. This CDR3 comprises 13 residues. Deletions cut 6 bases from V and 7 bases from J, with 13 bases between. Per the germline V gene, CDR1 is MNHEY and CDR2 is SVGAGI. DNA for the CDR3: TGTGCCAGCAGGAACGGGTTCACCAACACCATATATTTT. It specifies CASRNGFTNTIYF.

The gene calls are TRBV29-1 and TRBJ1-1, with TRBD1 as a possible D gene (5 bases). CDR3 length: 14 amino acids. The V gene lost 3 bases and the J gene lost 1 base, with 12 bases spanning the gap. Germline CDR1 and CDR2: SQVTM and ANQGSEA. The CDR3: CSVDSRVGNTEAFF. The CDR3 coding sequence is TGCAGCGTTGACTCCAGGGTAGGGAACACTGAAGCTTTCTTT.

The chain is built from TRBV5-1 and TRBJ2-7, with D uncertain. Looked up from germline, CDR1 is SGHRS and CDR2 is YFSETQ. The CDR3 contains 12 residues. Deletions cut 3 bases from V and 6 bases from J, with 10 bases between. CDR3: CASSYDLGEQYF. The DNA for the CDR3 is TGCGCCAGCAGCTATGACCTGGGCGAGCAGTACTTC. Combining the CDR3 with reference TRBV5-1 and TRBJ2-7 gives the whole variable domain KAGVTQTPRYLIKTRGQQVTLSCSPISGHRSVSWYQQTPGQGLQFLFEYFSETQRNKGNFPGRFSGRQFSNSRSEMNVSTLELGDSALYLCASSYDLGEQYFGPGTRLTVT.

V gene TRBV10-2 combines with J gene TRBJ1-3; 9 bases agree with TRBD1. The CDR3 is 15 amino acids. The V and J ends lost 7 bases and 2 bases, in that order; junction bases with no gene match: 6. From germline, CDR1 is WSHSY and CDR2 SAAADI. The CDR3, as DNA: TGCGCCAGCACCAGTGGGACAGGGCCTGGAAACACCATATATTTT. It is translated as CASTSGTGPGNTIYF.

The V gene is TRBV11-2, the J gene TRBJ2-3; D is undetermined. V lost 5 bases to trimming and J lost 5 bases, with 5 bases between them. The CDR3 has 11 amino acids. Looked up from germline, CDR1 is SGHAT and CDR2 is FQNNGV. The CDR3 loop reads CASSPRDTQYF. The CDR3 DNA reads as TGTGCCAGCAGCCCGAGAGATACGCAGTATTTT.

This chain uses TRBV19 with TRBJ1-2; 12 bases align to TRBD1. V dropped 4 bases and J dropped 8; count of bases not matched to a gene: 5. Germline V gene data show CDR1 as LNHDA and CDR2 as SQIVND (reference sequence). This CDR3 is built from 14 residues. DNA for the CDR3: TGTGCCAGTAGTACGGGACAGGGGGCGAGCGGCTACACCTTC. Protein: CASSTGQGASGYTF.

The chain combines TRBV6-1 with TRBJ1-3; D unclear. The CDR3 spans 10 residues. The germline V gene has CDR1 MNHNS and CDR2 SASEGT. Trimming removed 5 bases at V and 8 bases at J, with 4 bases between. Here the CDR3 DNA reads TGTGCCAGCAGTTTCGACACCATATATTTT. Translating gives CASSFDTIYF.

The J gene is TRBJ2-3, the V gene TRBV2; unclear D gene. Trimming shortened V by 5 bases and J by 6 bases, and 9 bases separated the two germline ends. CDR3 size: 12 residues. Germline V lookup: CDR1 SNHLY, CDR2 FYNNEI. The CDR3 here is CASSTNGDTQYF. DNA for the CDR3: TGTGCCAGCAGTACCAATGGCGATACGCAGTATTTT. The variable domain in full, completed from reference TRBV2 and TRBJ2-3, reads EPEVTQTPSHQVTQMGQEVILRCVPISNHLYFYWYRQILGQKVEFLVSFYNNEISEKSEIFDDQFSVERPDGSNFTLKIRSTKLEDSAMYFCASSTNGDTQYFGPGTRLTVL.

The chain is built from TRBV4-1 and TRBJ2-7; 7 nucleotides match TRBD1. The germline V gene encodes CDR1 MGHRA and CDR2 YSYEKL. J gave up 2 bases and V 3 bases, and 13 bases lay outside the gene matches. This CDR3 is 17 amino acids long. For the CDR3, the DNA is TGCGCCAGCAGCCAGGAGCCAAGTGACAGGGAGACCTACGAGCAGTACTTC. As protein: CASSQEPSDRETYEQYF.